The subject of this entry is one T cell receptor (beta chain). Its antigen is not known. The entry originates in a study of cytotoxic CD8 clonotypes in ibrutinib-treated CLL. Study findings and constraints: Collection times varied between progressing and sustained-remission patients.

Genomic DNA in a quantity of about 2.1 micrograms was derived from cryopreserved PBMCs for TCR beta libraries. Clones were read by immunoSEQ multiplex PCR, and TCRdb kept only the in-frame ones, dropping some. The table lists more than 200,000 clones, under 80% of them singletons. The CDR3 has 14 residues. The V gene end was trimmed by 8 bases and the J gene end by 4 bases; junction bases not matched to a gene: 9. Germline V gene data show CDR1 as MNHEY and CDR2 as SVGAGI. The material sequenced was PBMCs, taken after 24 months of ibrutinib treatment. This receptor was obtained from a human donor with chronic lymphocytic leukemia. The genes are TRBV6-5 and TRBJ2-7; 9 bases fit TRBD2. The CDR3 protein is CASSSSGRKYEQYF. The DNA of the CDR3 is TGTGCCAGCTCCTCAAGCGGGAGGAAGTACGAGCAGTACTTC.